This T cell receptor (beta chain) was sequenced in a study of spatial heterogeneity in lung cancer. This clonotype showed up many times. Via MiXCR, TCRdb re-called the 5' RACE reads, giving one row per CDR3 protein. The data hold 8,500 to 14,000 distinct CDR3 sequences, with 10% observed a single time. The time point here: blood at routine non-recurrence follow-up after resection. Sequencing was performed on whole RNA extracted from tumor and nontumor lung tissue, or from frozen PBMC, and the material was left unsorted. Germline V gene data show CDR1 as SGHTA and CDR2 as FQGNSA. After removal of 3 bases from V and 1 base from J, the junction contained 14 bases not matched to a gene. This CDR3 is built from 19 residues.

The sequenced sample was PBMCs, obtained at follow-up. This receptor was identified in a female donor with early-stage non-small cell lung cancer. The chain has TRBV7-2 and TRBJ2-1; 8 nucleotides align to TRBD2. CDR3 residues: CASSFAGDQREYSYNEQFF. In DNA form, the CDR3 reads TGTGCCAGCAGCTTCGCGGGGGATCAGCGGGAGTATTCCTACAATGAGCAGTTCTTC.